This T cell receptor (beta chain) comes out of a study of Tregs in tolerant kidney transplant recipients. Overall study results and limits: Donor-specific Treg expansion exceeded global Treg expansion in tolerant patients, suggesting antigen drive.

Clones were read by immunoSEQ multiplex PCR, and TCRdb kept only the in-frame ones, dropping some. This repertoire includes some 30,000 clones. As concerns this clone: Its antigen is unknown. The CDR3 extends 3 residues past the end of the read, so its final part is completed from the germline J gene.

Mixed chimerism was transient after nonmyeloablative marrow transplants from related graft donors. The length of the CDR3 is 13 residues. V was cut by 6 bases and J by 4 bases, with 16 bases left in between. CDR1 is DFQATT and CDR2 is SNEGSKA in the germline V gene (reference sequence). The sequencing here drew on CD4+ T cells from blood (PBMCs), taken 24 months after the transplant. The chain employs TRBV20-1 and TRBJ2-7; no firm D call. The TCR sequence derives from a human patient who received a combined kidney and bone marrow transplant. The T cells may come from the graft donor. Partial CDR3 DNA: TGCAGTGCACATCCGGGTCTACCATACGAG. This codes for CSAHPGLPYE. The full CDR3 sequence reads CSAHPGLPYEQYF.